This record looks at one T cell receptor beta chain sequence and its context. This entry comes from a study of blood T cell repertoires in COVID-19. Across the whole study: Collection of acute and convalescent COVID-19 samples took place in the United States, Italy and Spain.

Adults between about 18 and 95 years of age took part from about two dozen US areas. Recovered status in Cohort 3 required two negative PCRs, clearance, or symptom resolution. Original data processing: Using reference gene primer amplification, nucleated cell counts were estimated. This table comes from immunoSEQ multiplex PCR, and its TCRdb copy is limited to in-frame clones, with some not included. V and J calls and clone size are as listed in that table; D and trimming were resolved from the DNA. The sample contains fewer than 400,000 clones, under 90% of which appear only once. The sample comprised PBMCs or T cells enriched from blood (not recorded which). The clonotype originates from a man in his sixties who had recovered from COVID-19.

The CDR3 DNA reads TGTGCCAGTAGTCTCGGTGGTTCAGGTGGCAATGAGCAGTTCTTC. Protein sequence: CASSLGGSGGNEQFF. The chain is built from TRBV19 and TRBJ2-1; D remains unclear. The CDR3 has 15 residues. Germline values: CDR1 LNHDA, CDR2 SQIVND (reference sequence). Deletions cut 5 bases from V and 6 bases from J, with 17 bases between.